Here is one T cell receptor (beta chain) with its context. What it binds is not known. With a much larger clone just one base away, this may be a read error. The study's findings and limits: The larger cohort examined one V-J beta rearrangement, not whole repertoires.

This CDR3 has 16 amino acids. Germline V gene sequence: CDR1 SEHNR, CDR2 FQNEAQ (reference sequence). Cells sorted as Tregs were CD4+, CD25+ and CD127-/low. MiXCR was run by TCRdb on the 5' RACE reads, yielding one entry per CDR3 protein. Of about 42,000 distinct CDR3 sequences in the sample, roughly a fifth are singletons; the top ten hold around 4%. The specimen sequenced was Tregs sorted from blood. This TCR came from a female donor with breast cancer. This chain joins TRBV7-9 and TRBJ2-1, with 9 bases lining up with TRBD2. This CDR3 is CANSATSGSSYNEQFF. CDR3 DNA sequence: TGTGCCAACAGCGCGACTAGCGGAAGCTCCTACAATGAGCAGTTCTTC.